Detailed here is one T cell receptor beta chain. CDR1 is SEHNR and CDR2 is FQNEAQ in the germline V gene (reference sequence). The ends were cut back, 3 bases at V and 0 bases at J, with 11 bases in the middle. The CDR3 has 16 amino acids. This sample was taken from a study of OX40 agonist ivuxolimab in advanced cancers. Repertoires were generated with immunoSEQ multiplex PCR, while TCRdb's copy carries only in-frame clones and drops some. The sample shows fewer than 40,000 clones, about four fifths of them seen only once. The sample in question was CD4+ or CD8+ T cells sorted from blood, obtained in a trial of the OX40 agonist ivuxolimab. The sequence was obtained from an adult with an advanced solid tumor such as melanoma, head and neck, liver or kidney cancer. The V and J genes are TRBV7-9 and TRBJ2-2; D remains unclear. The CDR3 protein is CASSFGQNANTGELFF. The CDR3 DNA sequence: TGTGCCAGCAGCTTCGGGCAGAACGCGAACACCGGGGAGCTGTTTTTT.